The present TCR beta chain was sequenced within a study of spatial heterogeneity in lung cancer. Turning to the study itself: Raw reads showed each unique TCR and UMI combination turning up more than ten times on average.

Time point denoted: sample taken at primary tumor resection. The authors sequenced whole RNA from tumor, nontumor lung or frozen PBMC without sorting. With V trimmed by 3 bases and J by 5 bases, 2 bases remained unmatched. The CDR3 consists of 13 residues. The germline V gene has CDR1 SGHRS and CDR2 YFSETQ. The presence of a unique molecular identifier marked each TCR cDNA molecule. TCRdb re-called the 5' RACE reads through MiXCR, storing one row per CDR3 protein. The sample holds under 25,000 distinct CDR3 sequences, about 7% seen once. This chain links TRBV5-1 with TRBJ2-1; 7 bases align to TRBD2. The sample here was PBMCs, taken at surgery. This receptor was identified in a male donor with early-stage non-small cell lung cancer. The CDR3 DNA sequence: TGCGCCAGCAGCTCCGGGGGGAACAATGAGCAGTTCTTC. It encodes CASSSGGNNEQFF.